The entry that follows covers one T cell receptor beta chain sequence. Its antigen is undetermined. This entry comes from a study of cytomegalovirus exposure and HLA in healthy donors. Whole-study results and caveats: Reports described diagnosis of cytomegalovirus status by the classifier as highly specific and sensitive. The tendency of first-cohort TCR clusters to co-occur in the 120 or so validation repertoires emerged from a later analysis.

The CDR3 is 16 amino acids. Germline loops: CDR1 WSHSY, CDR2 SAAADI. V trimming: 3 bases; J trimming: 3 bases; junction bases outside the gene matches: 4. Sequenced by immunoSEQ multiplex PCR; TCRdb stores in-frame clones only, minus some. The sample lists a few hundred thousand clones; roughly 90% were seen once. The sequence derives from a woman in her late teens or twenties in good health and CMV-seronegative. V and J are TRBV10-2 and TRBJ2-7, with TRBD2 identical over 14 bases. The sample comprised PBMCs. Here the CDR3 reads CASSDVGLAGGYEQYF. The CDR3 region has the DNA TGCGCCAGCAGTGACGTTGGACTAGCGGGAGGCTACGAGCAGTACTTC.